A selection of T cell receptor beta chains follows, all from one sample in a study of T cell responses to AZD1222 COVID-19 vaccine. Assay used: immunoSEQ multiplex PCR; TCRdb lists only in-frame clones, some missing. In the table there are tens of thousands of clones, 89% of which are singletons. The sample was peripheral blood, taken on day 0 of MenACWY control vaccination. All receptors come from an adult in good health. The conserved cysteine and the conserved F or W are not part of the CDR3 here.

j_call	cdr3_length	v_call	cdr3_aa
TRBJ1-1	11	TRBV19	ATSWGRGTEAF
TRBJ1-2	12	TRBV6-2/TRBV6-3	ASSYPSGVYGYT
TRBJ1-2	11	TRBV20-1	SASWGRENGYT
TRBJ2-7	12	TRBV2	ASSGGTGAYEQY
TRBJ1-2	12	TRBV6-5	ASSSSGRIYGYT
TRBJ1-6	15	TRBV30	AWSVVWTVVRCSPLH
TRBJ1-2	10	TRBV6-5	ASTPYNYGYT
TRBJ2-1	11	TRBV30	AWSRGGDTEQF
TRBJ2-3	14	TRBV5-1	ASSWTGGPGTDTQY
TRBJ2-3	12	TRBV30	AWTSGGLTDTQY
TRBJ2-7	13	TRBV5-1	ASSYLAGGTPEQY
TRBJ1-5	14	TRBV7-2	ASSRTPDRGNQPQH
TRBJ1-2	12	TRBV19	ASSIPDRIYGYT
TRBJ1-2	15	TRBV15	ATSRDQFTADPYGYT
TRBJ2-1	8	TRBV28	ASSSLEQF
TRBJ1-4	11	TRBV6-1	ASSEGLGEKLF
TRBJ1-2	12	TRBV6-2/TRBV6-3	ASSYFGTPLGYT
TRBJ1-5	11	TRBV12-3/TRBV12-4	ASTGTPNQPQH
TRBJ1-5	11	TRBV30	AWSGSGNQPQH
TRBJ1-6	14	TRBV7-2	ASSLRDRVGIAPLH
TRBJ2-7	13	TRBV5-8	ASSLMQTSGYEQY
TRBJ2-7	13	TRBV19	ASSPRQGARDEQY
TRBJ1-6	17	TRBV4-2	ASSRDRSRTSSYNSPLH
TRBJ1-2	10	TRBV7-9	ASSKDLLGYT
TRBJ2-5	14	TRBV5-4	ASTKAVSSGQETQY
TRBJ2-3	15	TRBV10-2	ASSDPWTSGGADTQY
TRBJ1-5	14	TRBV7-9	ASSWGTGASNQPQH
TRBJ1-2	12	TRBV13	ASSFMTDYYGYT
TRBJ1-1	12	TRBV5-6	ASSWGPAGTEAF
TRBJ1-5	11	TRBV30	AWSVGVNQPQH
TRBJ2-5	13	TRBV6-2/TRBV6-3	ASSLDGLEGKTQY
TRBJ2-7	12	TRBV3-1/TRBV3-2	ASSQESRGYEQY
TRBJ1-4	18	TRBV6-4	ASSDSTRDRGPAGGEKLF
TRBJ2-7	13	TRBV20-1	SASSGTGTSYEQY
TRBJ1-1	13	TRBV7-9	ASSYWEGGNTEAF
TRBJ1-1	12	TRBV7-3	ASSYGQQGTEAF
TRBJ2-1	11	TRBV2	ASSNMLGNEQF
TRBJ1-1	10	TRBV19	ASRLGFTEAF
TRBJ2-2	13	TRBV5-1	ASSLDSAGTGELF
TRBJ1-2	12	TRBV7-8	ASSLVPGSAGYT
TRBJ2-5	12	TRBV7-2	ASSPTGLEETQY
TRBJ1-6	12	TRBV28	ASSLRGRYSPLH
TRBJ1-1	14	TRBV6-2/TRBV6-3	ASSYGRSGTNTEAF
TRBJ1-6	16	TRBV7-8	ASSLDTLGGTGVSPLH
TRBJ2-6	17	TRBV6-2/TRBV6-3	ASSYERDRGNPGANVLT